This is a list of T cell receptor beta chains from one sample in a study of cytomegalovirus exposure and HLA in healthy donors. This table comes from immunoSEQ multiplex PCR, and its TCRdb copy is limited to in-frame clones, with some not included. Of 140,000 to 150,000 clones in the sample, about 80% were seen once. The sequencing sample was made of PBMCs. The receptors stem from a woman between 55 and 75 years old in good health and CMV-seropositive. Each CDR3 is given with its conserved first and last residue. The D gene is left open where the match is weak. Rows give clone size only sometimes, using once, few, many, or a class for an expanded clone.

TRBD2 TRBJ2-7 - TRBV4-1 CASSQRAGVYEQYF TGCGCCAGCAGCCAAAGGGCGGGGGTGTACGAGCAGTACTTC
TRBD1 TRBJ2-7 - TRBV10-1 CASSDRTGTYEQYF TGCGCCAGCAGTGATAGGACAGGGACCTACGAGCAGTACTTC
TRBD2 TRBJ2-1 - TRBV7-6 CASSGAGGTTSSYNEQFF TGTGCCAGCAGCGGCGCGGGGGGGACCACGAGCTCCTACAATGAGCAGTTCTTC
- TRBJ1-5 - TRBV28 CASSLSGRNQPQHF TGTGCCAGCAGTTTATCAGGGCGCAATCAGCCCCAGCATTTT
TRBD2 TRBJ2-4 - TRBV6-5 CASPFSGRNIQYF TGTGCCAGTCCTTTTAGCGGGAGAAACATTCAGTACTTC
- TRBJ2-7 - TRBV7-3 CASSPAGNHEQYF TGTGCCAGCAGCCCGGCAGGGAACCACGAGCAGTACTTC
TRBD2 TRBJ2-3 - TRBV7-9 CASSLAGLAFTDTQYF TGTGCCAGCAGCTTAGCGGGACTAGCGTTCACAGATACGCAGTATTTT
TRBD1 TRBJ1-4 once TRBV5-1 CASSLGDRVEKLFF TGCGCCAGCAGCTTGGGGGACAGGGTCGAAAAACTGTTTTTT
- TRBJ1-2 - TRBV30 CAWRRLRGWGYTF TGTGCCTGGAGGCGCCTCCGGGGTTGGGGCTACACCTTC
TRBD2 TRBJ2-5 - TRBV7-2 CASSWTSGGGTQYF TGTGCCAGCAGCTGGACTAGCGGTGGGGGGACCCAGTACTTC
- TRBJ1-4 once TRBV5-1 CASSLDRTATNEKLFF TGCGCCAGCAGCTTGGATAGAACGGCAACTAATGAAAAACTGTTTTTT
- TRBJ1-1 - TRBV23-1 CASSPGAFF TGCGCCAGCAGTCCGGGAGCTTTCTTT
TRBD2 TRBJ2-2 - TRBV7-6 CASSHGTSATGELFF TGTGCCAGCAGCCATGGGACTAGCGCCACCGGGGAGCTGTTTTTT
TRBD1 TRBJ2-3 - TRBV19 CATRDRGSTDTQYF TGTGCCACCCGGGACAGGGGTAGCACAGATACGCAGTATTTT
- TRBJ1-1 - TRBV19 CASQDFKGGPAFF TGTGCCAGTCAAGACTTCAAGGGGGGGCCGGCTTTCTTT
- TRBJ2-6 few TRBV2 CASSPGHLAGANVLTF TGTGCCAGCAGTCCGGGACATTTGGCTGGGGCCAACGTCCTGACTTTC
TRBD1 TRBJ2-5 - TRBV5-1 CASSSMTGGSQETQYF TGCGCCAGCAGCTCAATGACAGGGGGTAGTCAAGAGACCCAGTACTTC